Included here is one TCR beta chain sequence, with context. The antigen is undetermined. The source of the sample is a study of CD8+ T cells in alopecia areata. Overall study context: Those patients who were treated received oral tofacitinib, which was given at 5 to 10 mg twice daily for moderate-to-severe alopecia areata. Affected scalp percentage set treated patients' severity scores.

V was trimmed by 2 bases and J by 9 bases, leaving 17 bases between them. The length of the CDR3 is 15 residues. Germline values: CDR1 SEHNR, CDR2 FQNEAQ (reference sequence). Extracted RNA was reverse transcribed into cDNA, the sequencing template. TCRdb keeps only in-frame clones here, not all; method: immunoSEQ multiplex PCR. The sample shows 180,000 or so clones, roughly 46% of them seen only once. Study-wide findings and caveats: Scalp clonality and expanded CD8+ clones among the top 100 fell significantly with tofacitinib.

Treatment specified: oral pan-JAK inhibitor, 5-10 mg twice daily. The investigators collected lesional scalp punch biopsies and peripheral blood from alopecia areata patients. This receptor was taken from a human donor with alopecia areata. This rearrangement joins TRBV7-9 to TRBJ2-1, with D maybe TRBD2 (5 bases). Source: CD8+ T cells sorted from blood, taken at approximately week 52, from a patient treated with tofacitinib. The CDR3, as DNA: TGTGCCAGCAGCTTACCCAGACTAAGACTGCGTGAGCAGTTCTTC. Protein product: CASSLPRLRLREQFF.